The rows below give T cell receptor beta chains drawn from one sample of a study of early T cells in non-severe SARS-CoV-2 infection. Each CDR3 protein is one row after TCRdb ran MiXCR on the 5' RACE reads. The sample comprises about 97,000 distinct CDR3 sequences, roughly 13% of which are singletons, and approximately 6% rests with the top ten. Sequencing used whole blood. The receptors derive from an adult who was a healthcare worker with PCR-confirmed SARS-CoV-2 infection or an uninfected control (not recorded which). Each CDR3 is given with its conserved first and last residue. The order of the fields is V gene, D gene, clone size, J gene, CDR3 length, CDR3 protein, CDR3 DNA. A D gene is named only where the DNA matches it firmly. Part of the rows lack a size; the others show once, few, many or a class for expanded clones.

>TRBV18|TRBD2|few|TRBJ2-1|15
CASSPRASGQDEQFF
TGTGCCAGCTCACCCCGAGCTAGCGGTCAGGATGAGCAGTTCTTC
>TRBV20-1|.|few|TRBJ2-5|11
CSAPLGKTQYF
TGCAGTGCCCCGCTGGGGAAGACCCAGTACTTC
>TRBV28|.|few|TRBJ1-3|15
CASTFRVLSGNTIYF
TGTGCCAGCACCTTCAGGGTCCTCTCTGGAAACACCATATATTTT
>TRBV29-1|.|.|TRBJ2-1|14
CSVPSSGGNYEQFF
TGCAGCGTTCCGAGTTCGGGCGGGAACTATGAGCAGTTCTTC
>TRBV10-3|TRBD2|.|TRBJ2-1|13
CAISGTSRNEQFF
TGTGCCATCAGCGGGACTAGTCGCAATGAGCAGTTCTTC
>TRBV30|TRBD2|many|TRBJ2-7|18
CASPLIHKTSGQSYEQYF
TGTGCCTCGCCCCTAATACATAAAACTAGCGGGCAATCCTACGAGCAGTACTTC
>TRBV6-8|.|few|TRBJ1-2|16
CASSYSRSGGNYGYTF
TGTGCCAGCAGTTACTCTAGGTCCGGGGGTAACTATGGCTACACCTTC
>TRBV12-3/TRBV12-4|TRBD2|.|TRBJ2-1|16
CASSLALAGPDNEQFF
TGTGCCAGCAGTTTGGCCTTAGCGGGACCAGACAATGAGCAGTTCTTC
>TRBV11-2|TRBD1|few|TRBJ2-6|17
CASSSRDRDSGANVLTF
TGTGCCAGCAGCAGCCGGGACAGGGATTCGGGGGCCAACGTCCTGACTTTC
>TRBV4-3|.|many|TRBJ2-1|15
CASSQDVTGAGEQFF
TGCGCCAGCAGCCAAGATGTAACGGGAGCTGGCGAGCAGTTCTTC
>TRBV7-2|.|.|TRBJ2-1|12
CASSFRVHEQFF
TGTGCCAGCAGCTTTAGGGTCCATGAGCAGTTCTTC
>TRBV18|.|.|TRBJ2-1|13
CASSPGQSNEQFF
TGTGCCAGCTCACCGGGGCAGAGCAATGAGCAGTTCTTC
>TRBV6-4|TRBD2|.|TRBJ2-1|15
CASSEGTSGHNEQFF
TGTGCCAGCAGTGAAGGGACTAGCGGACACAATGAGCAGTTCTTC
>TRBV4-1|.|.|TRBJ1-5|13
CASSQDRDQPQHF
TGCGCCAGCAGCCAAGATAGGGATCAGCCCCAGCATTTT
>TRBV7-2|.|many|TRBJ1-5|13
CASSPGSRQPQHF
TGTGCCAGCAGCCCGGGATCGAGGCAGCCCCAGCATTTT
>TRBV2|.|.|TRBJ2-4|13
CASSGIDSNIQYF
TGTGCCAGCAGCGGGATTGATTCGAACATTCAGTACTTC
>TRBV6-6|TRBD1|few|TRBJ1-1|16
CASSYSPGQGPPQAFF
TGTGCCAGCAGTTACTCACCGGGACAGGGTCCCCCGCAAGCTTTCTTT
>TRBV5-1|.|.|TRBJ1-2|12
CASSSTEYGYTF
TGCGCCAGCAGCTCGACAGAATATGGCTACACCTTC
>TRBV24-1|TRBD1|.|TRBJ2-7|15
CATSDPGTGGYEQYF
TGTGCCACCAGTGATCCCGGGACAGGGGGCTACGAGCAGTACTTC
>TRBV7-6|.|few|TRBJ2-1|15
CASSLGPGIYNEQFF
TGTGCCAGCAGCTTAGGCCCGGGTATCTACAATGAGCAGTTCTTC
>TRBV21-1|.|.|TRBJ2-7|14
CASSKGDNSYEQYF
TGTGCCAGCAGCAAAGGGGACAACTCCTACGAGCAGTACTTC
>TRBV6-1|TRBD1|.|TRBJ1-2|15
CASRPTGGNNYGYTF
TGTGCCAGCAGGCCAACAGGGGGTAATAACTATGGCTACACCTTC
>TRBV7-6|TRBD1|few|TRBJ2-2|15
CASRKQGAISGELFF
TGTGCCAGCAGAAAACAGGGGGCGATTTCCGGGGAGCTGTTTTTT